Below are 21 T cell receptor beta chains sequenced from a single sample in a study of tumor T cells in aggressive B-cell lymphoma. The method was immunoSEQ multiplex PCR; TCRdb's version includes in-frame clones alone and lacks a portion of them. Here the sample spans about 5,100 clones, just under 95% being singletons. The sequenced material came from tumor tissue. The receptor set was obtained from an adult with diffuse large B cell lymphoma.

This rearrangement joins TRBV7-6 to TRBJ2-7, with 15 nucleotides matching TRBD2. Germline trimming cut 2 bases from V and 7 bases from J; bases unmatched to any gene: 15. The CDR3 spans 19 residues. Germline CDR1 and CDR2: SGHVS and FNYEAQ. This CDR3 is CASSLFPPTGLAGGNEQYF. The CDR3 nucleotides read TGTGCCAGCAGCTTATTCCCCCCAACGGGACTAGCGGGAGGTAATGAGCAGTACTTC.

The V and J genes are TRBV4-3 and TRBJ2-1, with 9 bases that match TRBD1. CDR3 length equals 17 residues. V shed 3 bases and J 4 bases; nucleotides not matched to a gene: 10. CDR1 LGHNA and CDR2 YSLEER come from the germline V gene. Here the CDR3 reads CASSQSQGAPLYNEQFF. The CDR3 nucleotides are TGCGCCAGCAGCCAGTCACAGGGGGCTCCTTTGTACAATGAGCAGTTCTTC.

The chain couples TRBV6-5 to TRBJ2-4; D gene ambiguous. CDR3 length: 15 amino acids. Germline V gene lookup returns CDR1 MNHEY and CDR2 SVGAGI. V was cut by 2 bases and J by 0 bases, with 8 bases left in between. The CDR3, as DNA: TGTGCCAGCAGTTACCCACGGTTAGCCAAAAACATTCAGTACTTC. It encodes CASSYPRLAKNIQYF.

CDR3 sequence (DNA): TGTGCCAGCAGCTTAGGGGCAGCTGAAAATCAGCCCCAGCATTTT. Translation: CASSLGAAENQPQHF. The chain uses TRBV7-9 and TRBJ1-5; D not certain. Germline assignment: CDR1 SEHNR and CDR2 FQNEAQ (reference sequence). The CDR3 is 15 amino acids. The V end was cut by 1 base, the J end by 4 bases, with 11 bases between.

The genes are TRBV27 and TRBJ2-7; 8 positions agree with TRBD1. With V trimmed by 2 bases and J by 4 bases, 10 bases remained unmatched. CDR1 MNHEY and CDR2 SMNVEV come from the germline V gene (reference sequence). The CDR3 has 16 amino acids. The CDR3, as DNA: TGTGCCAGCAGTTTAGGCCGAACAGGGGGAAGGTACGAGCAGTACTTC. It translates to CASSLGRTGGRYEQYF.

The V and J genes are TRBV13 and TRBJ2-3; 8 nucleotides line up with TRBD2. The germline V gene encodes CDR1 PRHDT and CDR2 FYEKMQ (reference sequence). Trimming removed 7 bases from V and 0 bases from J; junction bases left unmatched: 6. The CDR3 runs 15 residues. DNA for the CDR3: TGTGCCAGCATCTGGCGGGGGGTTAGCACAGATACGCAGTATTTT. Protein sequence: CASIWRGVSTDTQYF.

The sample holds one count of this clone. The J gene is TRBJ2-5, the V gene TRBV19; 7 bases fit TRBD2. V shed 8 bases, J shed 1 base, and the junction held 10 bases outside the gene matches. CDR1 and CDR2 (germline): LNHDA, SQIVND (reference sequence). The CDR3 contains 15 residues. CDR3: CASHGGTVFQETQYF. The CDR3 DNA sequence: TGTGCCAGTCACGGGGGGACCGTCTTCCAAGAGACCCAGTACTTC.

V gene TRBV5-1 combines with J gene TRBJ1-4; 7 bases match TRBD1. The CDR3 spans 14 residues. Germline V gene lookup returns CDR1 SGHRS and CDR2 YFSETQ. The V gene end was trimmed by 2 bases and the J gene end by 8 bases; junction bases not matched to a gene: 6. This chain's CDR3 is CASSFDRVEEKLFF. The CDR3, as DNA: TGCGCCAGCAGCTTTGACAGGGTTGAAGAAAAACTGTTTTTT. Together with reference TRBV5-1 and TRBJ1-4, the CDR3 gives the full variable domain: KAGVTQTPRYLIKTRGQQVTLSCSPISGHRSVSWYQQTPGQGLQFLFEYFSETQRNKGNFPGRFSGRQFSNSRSEMNVSTLELGDSALYLCASSFDRVEEKLFFGSGTQLSVL.

The rearrangement links TRBV7-8 to TRBJ2-1, with TRBD2 matching 7 bases. The junction had 2 bases not matched to a gene; V was cut back by 2 bases and J by 7 bases. Germline-derived CDR1 and CDR2 are SGHVS and FQNEAQ. The CDR3 loop spans 13 amino acids. CDR3 sequence (DNA): TGTGCCAGCAGCTTAATGCGGGAGAATGAGCAGTTCTTC. Its translation is CASSLMRENEQFF.

The chain carries TRBV4-3 and TRBJ2-1; 8 nucleotides align to TRBD2. The CDR3 runs to 15 residues. After removal of 0 bases from V and 6 bases from J, the junction contained 4 bases not matched to a gene. Germline V CDR1 and CDR2: LGHNA, YSLEER. In DNA, the CDR3 is TGCGCCAGCAGCCAAGAATCCGGGAGGGCCAATGAGCAGTTCTTC. Protein product: CASSQESGRANEQFF.

This rearrangement joins TRBV29-1 to TRBJ2-3; 8 bases map to TRBD2. V lost 3 bases and J lost 11; bases outside the gene matches: 10. This CDR3 comprises 13 residues. The germline CDR1 and CDR2 sequences are SQVTM and ANQGSEA. The CDR3 region has the DNA TGCAGCGTTGACACTAGCGGCTGGGAGGGGCAGTATTTT. Translation gives CSVDTSGWEGQYF.

The chain carries TRBV5-1 and TRBJ1-6; 7 nucleotides line up with TRBD1. The CDR3 runs to 15 residues. The junction had 4 bases not matched to a gene; V was cut back by 0 bases and J by 7 bases. Looked up from germline, CDR1 is SGHRS and CDR2 is YFSETQ. The DNA for the CDR3 is TGCGCCAGCAGCTTGGGGGGGACAGCCAATTCACCCCTCCACTTT. As protein: CASSLGGTANSPLHF. Using reference TRBV5-1 and TRBJ1-6 for the parts outside the CDR3, the full variable domain is KAGVTQTPRYLIKTRGQQVTLSCSPISGHRSVSWYQQTPGQGLQFLFEYFSETQRNKGNFPGRFSGRQFSNSRSEMNVSTLELGDSALYLCASSLGGTANSPLHFGNGTRLTVT.

V gene TRBV4-3 combines with J gene TRBJ2-5, with TRBD2 identical over 8 bases. V dropped 3 bases and J dropped 0; count of bases not matched to a gene: 9. Germline V gene lookup returns CDR1 LGHNA and CDR2 YSLEER. The CDR3 runs to 17 residues. CDR3 residues: CASSQGMAGGYQETQYF. Written as DNA, the CDR3 is TGCGCCAGCAGCCAGGGCATGGCGGGAGGCTACCAAGAGACCCAGTACTTC.

The chain recombines TRBV7-3 with TRBJ1-1, with TRBD1 identical over 7 bases. The CDR3 has 14 amino acids. Germline CDR1 SGHTA, CDR2 FQGTGA. V lost 2 bases and J lost 1; bases outside the gene matches: 1. This chain's CDR3 is CASSLSGGNTEAFF. Written as DNA, the CDR3 is TGTGCCAGCAGCTTATCAGGGGGGAACACTGAAGCTTTCTTT. The full variable domain, rest sourced from reference TRBV7-3 and TRBJ1-1, is GAGVSQTPSNKVTEKGKYVELRCDPISGHTALYWYRQSLGQGPEFLIYFQGTGAADDSGLPNDRFFAVRPEGSVSTLKIQRTERGDSAVYLCASSLSGGNTEAFFGQGTRLTVV.

This clone showed up just once. V usage is TRBV30 and J usage is TRBJ2-5, with 8 positions matching TRBD2. V was pared by 4 bases and J by 5 bases, with 9 bases of the junction left unmatched. Per the germline V gene, CDR1 is GTSNPN and CDR2 is SVGIG (reference sequence). CDR3 length equals 14 residues. CDR3 nucleotide sequence: TGTGCCTGGAATCCGGGACTAGTAATGGAGACCCAGTACTTC. As protein: CAWNPGLVMETQYF.

This clone was found a few times. The J gene is TRBJ2-3, the V gene TRBV7-8, with TRBD2 matching over 9 bases. J gave up 6 bases and V 1 base, and 11 bases lay outside the gene matches. In germline, CDR1 is SGHVS, CDR2 FQNEAQ. The CDR3 runs to 17 residues. CDR3 amino acids: CASSLVIAGGRWDTQYF. The CDR3 nucleotides read TGTGCCAGCAGCTTAGTGATTGCGGGAGGGCGGTGGGATACGCAGTATTTT.

The chain recombines TRBV7-9 with TRBJ2-7; 11 bases fit TRBD1. The length of the CDR3 is 14 residues. The V gene's germline CDR1 is SEHNR and CDR2 FQNEAQ (reference sequence). Unmatched junction bases numbered 6, after V lost 5 bases and J lost 6 bases. CDR3 nucleotide sequence: TGTGCCAGCAGCCCGGCCGGGACAGGGGGCGAGCAGTACTTC. This sequence encodes CASSPAGTGGEQYF.

This chain connects TRBV7-8 to TRBJ2-7, with D possibly being TRBD2 (6 bases). V gave up 5 bases and J gave up 5 bases, with 19 bases separating them. The germline CDR1 and CDR2 sequences are SGHVS and FQNEAQ. The CDR3 extends over 15 amino acids. The CDR3 is CASSLGRGAVDEQYF. Here the CDR3 DNA reads TGTGCCAGCAGCCTTGGTCGCGGGGCGGTCGACGAGCAGTACTTC.

This clone was detected only once. The rearrangement joins TRBV21-1 to TRBJ1-5. TRBV21-1 is a pseudogene locus. The CDR3 sequence is 14 residues long. In nucleotides, the CDR3 is TGTGCCACCAGCGGGTTGGGGACCCGCGGGGCCCAGCATTTT. Residues: CATSGLGTRGAQHF.

The chain has TRBV19 and TRBJ2-7, with TRBD2 identical over 9 bases. CDR3 length: 17 residues. Germline CDR1 and CDR2: LNHDA and SQIVND (reference sequence). V dropped 3 bases and J dropped 4; count of bases not matched to a gene: 13. CDR3 DNA sequence: TGTGCCAGTAGTATTTGGTTAGCGGGAGCCGCAGCGTACGAGCAGTACTTC. Amino acid sequence: CASSIWLAGAAAYEQYF.

This clone was picked up one time. The gene calls are TRBV13 and TRBJ2-7; the match to TRBD2 covers 9 bases. Germline-derived CDR1 and CDR2 are PRHDT and FYEKMQ (reference sequence). The CDR3 is made up of 18 amino acids. Trimming removed 6 bases from V and 0 bases from J; junction bases left unmatched: 15. CDR3 loop: CASRPNRGGAGNSYEQYF. The CDR3, as DNA: TGTGCCAGCAGACCGAATCGCGGGGGGGCAGGGAACTCCTACGAGCAGTACTTC.